This T cell receptor (beta chain) was observed in a study of blood T cell repertoires in COVID-19. About the study: The cDNA or gDNA used as material had been derived from T cells, B-cell-depleted T cells, or PBMCs.

The germline V gene encodes CDR1 SNHLY and CDR2 FYNNEI. Trimming at V came to 4 bases and at J to 3 bases, leaving 4 bases not matched to a gene. This CDR3 has 14 amino acids. Authors' analysis steps: Amplification of reference gene primers was used by the study to estimate nucleated cell counts. Libraries were prepared by immunoSEQ multiplex PCR; TCRdb keeps only in-frame clonotypes and omits some of them. Clone size and V and J calls were adopted from that table, with D and trimming inferred from the DNA. The sample yields 380,000 or so clones, 70% to 90% seen once. This sequence originates from a woman aged 40 to 50 with acute COVID-19. The chain is built from TRBV2 and TRBJ1-2, with 8 nucleotides matching TRBD1. Sequencing was carried out using PBMCs or T cells enriched from blood (not recorded which). CDR3 protein: CASSARTGHYGYTF. CDR3 sequence (DNA): TGTGCCAGCAGTGCCCGGACAGGGCACTATGGCTACACCTTC.